In its sample, the clone carrying this TCR beta chain was seen many times. As yet, its antigen is unknown. This record comes from a study of neurological immune-mediated disorders. Overall study results and limits: Across subjects, expanded clones had no CDR3 amino acid sequences in common, pointing to private repertoires in all groups.

The CDR3 totals 13 residues. Trimming stripped 9 bases from V and 0 bases from J, with 11 bases between. Per the germline V gene, CDR1 is SGHRS and CDR2 is YFSETQ. As for the cDNA, it was generated by 5'RACE with 10-nucleotide random UMIs. A single record per CDR3 protein comes from TCRdb applying MiXCR to the 5' RACE reads. The table shows 20,000 to 25,000 distinct CDR3 sequences, with 8% to 13% occurring only once. The specimen sequenced was PBMCs. The TCR was taken from a woman aged 60-75 years with HTLV-1-associated myelopathy (HAM/TSP). This chain connects TRBV5-1 to TRBJ2-3, with D unresolved. CDR3 in amino acids: CATLYTSTDTQYF. CDR3 nucleotide sequence: TGCGCCACCTTATACACTAGCACAGATACGCAGTATTTT.